These 26 T cell receptor beta chains share one sample of origin, sequenced in a study of shared clonotypes between healthy human individuals. The protocol was immunoSEQ multiplex PCR, while the TCRdb copy is restricted to in-frame clones and leaves out a portion. This sample carries over a million clones, around 98% of them seen once, and the ten largest clones take less than 0.55%. Sequencing was carried out using naive CD4+ T cells sorted from blood. Indicated subset: CD45RA+ positively selected. The receptors were sampled from a man aged 25-45 years in good health.

This chain connects TRBV19 to TRBJ2-1; no reliable D call. The CDR3 consists of 14 residues. V was pared by 0 bases and J by 4 bases, with 7 bases between. From germline, CDR1 is LNHDA and CDR2 SQIVND (reference sequence). The CDR3, as DNA: TGTGCCAGTAGTATAGATTCAGATTACAATGAGCAGTTCTTC. Encoded protein: CASSIDSDYNEQFF.

This chain uses TRBV29-1 with TRBJ2-5; the D gene is possibly TRBD1 (6 bases). Trimming removed 5 bases from V and 1 base from J, with 20 bases in between. The CDR3 contains 16 residues. Germline assignment: CDR1 SQVTM and CDR2 ANQGSEA. CDR3 in amino acids: CSVLRGTQGPQETQYF. In DNA form, the CDR3 reads TGCAGCGTTCTTAGGGGAACACAGGGTCCCCAAGAGACCCAGTACTTC.

Remarks on this clone: Other DNA sequences from this sample encode an identical CDR3 as well. V and J are TRBV28 and TRBJ2-7, with D uncertain. Germline V CDR1 and CDR2: MDHEN, SYDVKM. Trimming cost V 3 bases and J 4 bases, with 7 bases left between them. The CDR3 consists of 12 residues. The CDR3 sequence: CASSLSKYEQYF. The CDR3 DNA follows: TGTGCCAGCAGTTTGTCGAAGTACGAGCAGTACTTC.

The chain is built from TRBV6-6 and TRBJ1-5; D is perhaps TRBD1 (5 bases). The length of the CDR3 is 13 residues. Germline CDR1 MNHNY, CDR2 SVGAGI (reference sequence). V lost 6 bases and J lost 4, with 10 bases in between. As DNA, the CDR3 is TGTGCCAGCAGCAACAACAGGAATCAGCCCCAGCATTTT. It is translated as CASSNNRNQPQHF.

This clone was counted once. V is TRBV18 and J is TRBJ1-1; the D gene is possibly TRBD1 (6 bases). V dropped 5 bases and J dropped 0 bases, with 16 bases sitting between them. The CDR3 has 16 residues. The germline V gene encodes CDR1 KGHSH and CDR2 LQKENI. This chain's CDR3 is CASSLQGLHMNTEAFF. The CDR3 DNA is TGTGCCAGCTCATTACAGGGATTACACATGAACACTGAAGCTTTCTTT. Combining the CDR3 with reference TRBV18 and TRBJ1-1 gives the whole variable domain NAGVMQNPRHLVRRRGQEARLRCSPMKGHSHVYWYRQLPEEGLKFMVYLQKENIIDESGMPKERFSAEFPKEGPSILRIQQVVRGDSAAYFCASSLQGLHMNTEAFFGQGTRLTVV.

The chain carries TRBV6-5 and TRBJ2-1; maybe TRBD2 (6 bases). V lost 8 bases and J 6 bases, leaving 17 bases between the germline ends. Germline CDR1 reads MNHEY; CDR2 reads SVGAGI. The CDR3 spans 14 residues. CDR3 in amino acids: CASSLGGVFNEQFF. In DNA form, the CDR3 reads TGTGCCAGCTCCCTGGGCGGGGTTTTCAATGAGCAGTTCTTC.

The rearrangement uses TRBV28 and TRBJ2-7; 13 nucleotides line up with TRBD2. The CDR3 spans 16 residues. Germline V gives CDR1 MDHEN, CDR2 SYDVKM. After removal of 8 bases from V and 3 bases from J, the junction contained 10 bases not matched to a gene. The CDR3 coding sequence is TGTGCCAGCGGACTAGCGGGAGTCCAGGAGGACTACGAGCAGTACTTC. This translates into CASGLAGVQEDYEQYF.

For this clone: The same CDR3 is also encoded by other DNA sequences in this sample. The chain recombines TRBV18 with TRBJ1-3; TRBD1 might be the D (5 bases). The CDR3 contains 16 residues. CDR1 and CDR2 from the germline V gene are KGHSH and LQKENI. Trimming stripped 2 bases from V and 3 bases from J, with 14 bases between. This chain's CDR3 is CASSPRDGRSGNTIYF. CDR3 sequence (DNA): TGTGCCAGCTCACCAAGGGACGGGCGAAGTGGAAACACCATATATTTT.

This clone has a single count. The V gene is TRBV6-5, the J gene TRBJ2-1; 10 nucleotides match TRBD1. Looked up from germline, CDR1 is MNHEY and CDR2 is SVGAGI. The CDR3 is 15 residues long. V was clipped by 6 bases and J by 2 bases; unmatched bases: 4. The CDR3 region is CASRRTGGPYNEQFF. The CDR3, as DNA: TGTGCCAGCAGGAGGACAGGGGGGCCCTACAATGAGCAGTTCTTC.

The chain couples TRBV28 to TRBJ2-1; TRBD2 agrees at 14 bases. Germline-derived CDR1 and CDR2 are MDHEN and SYDVKM. With 4 bases clipped from V and 5 bases from J, the junction kept 7 bases outside the gene matches. This CDR3 contains 17 residues. The CDR3, as DNA: TGTGCCAGCAGTTCCAGGACTAGCGGGAGGTGGGACAATGAGCAGTTCTTC. Translating gives CASSSRTSGRWDNEQFF.

This clone occurred once. The rearrangement joins TRBV7-7 to TRBJ2-2, with TRBD2 matching 14 bases. Germline lookup yields CDR1 SSHAT and CDR2 FNYEAQ (reference sequence). V trimming: 4 bases; J trimming: 4 bases; junction bases outside the gene matches: 5. This CDR3 is built from 17 residues. DNA for the CDR3: TGTGCCAGCAGCTCCAAAGGACTAGCGGGAGGCACCGGGGAGCTGTTTTTT. Translated, it gives CASSSKGLAGGTGELFF.

This clone occurred once. This sample includes further DNA sequences coding for the same CDR3. The chain recombines TRBV28 with TRBJ2-7; D ambiguous. V lost 6 bases to trimming and J lost 1 base, with 7 bases between them. The CDR3 has 12 residues. CDR1 is MDHEN, CDR2 SYDVKM, per germline. Written as DNA, the CDR3 is TGTGCCAGCAGCCCAACTTCCTACGAGCAGTACTTC. Residues: CASSPTSYEQYF.

A word on this clone: This sample also contains other DNA sequences that code for the same CDR3. The genes are TRBV19 and TRBJ2-3, with D possibly being TRBD2 (5 bases). The germline V and J ends were trimmed by 5 bases and 4 bases, with 10 bases remaining between them. The CDR3 totals 13 residues. The germline V gene has CDR1 LNHDA and CDR2 SQIVND (reference sequence). The CDR3 DNA reads as TGTGCCAGTAGTCCGACCGGGGCAGATACGCAGTATTTT. It specifies CASSPTGADTQYF.

This rearrangement joins TRBV5-6 to TRBJ1-1; D unclear. CDR1 and CDR2 (germline): SGHDT, YYEEEE. CDR3 length: 16 residues. V was shortened by 2 bases and J by 0 bases, with 14 bases between the two germline ends. CDR3 DNA: TGTGCCAGCAGCTTTGTACGGTCGGGATTGAACACTGAAGCTTTCTTT. As protein: CASSFVRSGLNTEAFF.

The rearrangement links TRBV6-1 to TRBJ1-5; TRBD1 is a possible D gene (5 bases). The CDR3 runs to 15 residues. Germline lookup yields CDR1 MNHNS and CDR2 SASEGT. With 4 bases removed from V and 1 base from J, the gap between germline ends came to 11 bases. CDR3 nucleotides: TGTGCCAGCAGTGCAGTCCGGGACAGCAATCAGCCCCAGCATTTT. Translation gives CASSAVRDSNQPQHF.

The chain joins TRBV28 to TRBJ2-2; 8 bases line up with TRBD2. Germline CDR1 is MDHEN and CDR2 is SYDVKM. The V gene end was trimmed by 8 bases and the J gene end by 0 bases; junction bases not matched to a gene: 2. The CDR3 runs to 14 residues. The CDR3 is CASRLASNTGELFF. The CDR3, as DNA: TGTGCCAGCCGACTAGCGTCGAACACCGGGGAGCTGTTTTTT.

As DNA, the CDR3 is TGTGCCAGCTCACCACCGGAAAGTATCAATCAGCCCCAGCATTTT. Protein sequence: CASSPPESINQPQHF. The chain recombines TRBV18 with TRBJ1-5; D gene ambiguous. The CDR3 is made up of 15 amino acids. Deletions cut 0 bases from V and 3 bases from J, with 9 bases between. The germline CDR1 and CDR2 sequences are KGHSH and LQKENI.

The chain carries TRBV7-3 and TRBJ2-5, with D uncertain. The V and J ends lost 4 bases and 5 bases respectively, with 8 bases between them. This CDR3 has 12 amino acids. Per germline, CDR1 SGHTA and CDR2 FQGTGA. Here the CDR3 reads CASSSHGETQYF. The CDR3 DNA reads TGTGCCAGCAGCTCTCACGGGGAGACCCAGTACTTC.

With regard to this clone: Other DNA sequences from this sample encode an identical CDR3 as well. The genes are TRBV27 and TRBJ1-2; no reliable D call. The CDR3 covers 13 residues. Trimming removed 6 bases at V and 2 bases at J, with 10 bases between. Germline V gives CDR1 MNHEY, CDR2 SMNVEV (reference sequence). The CDR3 sequence: CASSGRINYGYTF. The CDR3 region has the DNA TGTGCCAGCAGCGGTCGGATCAACTATGGCTACACCTTC.

The chain couples TRBV13 to TRBJ1-2; no clear D. V was clipped by 2 bases and J by 4 bases, with 8 bases between them. The CDR3 extends over 13 amino acids. CDR1 and CDR2 from the germline V gene are PRHDT and FYEKMQ (reference sequence). CDR3: CASSLPAVYGYTF. The CDR3 nucleotides read TGTGCCAGCAGCTTACCCGCGGTCTATGGCTACACCTTC. Combining the CDR3 with reference TRBV13 and TRBJ1-2 gives the whole variable domain AAGVIQSPRHLIKEKRETATLKCYPIPRHDTVYWYQQGPGQDPQFLISFYEKMQSDKGSIPDRFSAQQFSDYHSELNMSSLELGDSALYFCASSLPAVYGYTFGSGTRLTVV.

As concerns this clone: The same CDR3 also results from other DNA sequences found in this sample. The genes are TRBV5-4 and TRBJ2-3; weak D call: TRBD1 (5 bases). Trimming left V 1 base short and J 2 bases short, with 8 bases between. Germline V gene sequence: CDR1 SGHNT, CDR2 YYREEE (reference sequence). The CDR3 is 14 residues long. The CDR3 sequence is CASSLRQYTDTQYF. The CDR3 nucleotides read TGTGCCAGCAGCTTGAGACAGTACACAGATACGCAGTATTTT.

The J gene is TRBJ2-1, the V gene TRBV11-2; D not resolved. Germline values: CDR1 SGHAT, CDR2 FQNNGV. Trimming removed 4 bases at V and 6 bases at J, with 19 bases between. The CDR3 spans 16 residues. Here the CDR3 reads CASSSDGVGTSNEQFF. The CDR3 DNA is TGTGCCAGCAGCTCCGACGGAGTGGGAACGAGCAATGAGCAGTTCTTC.

The chain combines TRBV7-2 with TRBJ2-3, with D unclear. CDR1 SGHTA and CDR2 FQGNSA come from the germline V gene. The V end lost 0 bases, the J end lost 0 bases, and 10 bases lay between the germline ends. The CDR3 is 16 amino acids. The CDR3 sequence is CASSLAPSLSTDTQYF. The CDR3 DNA reads TGTGCCAGCAGCTTAGCACCCTCGCTAAGCACAGATACGCAGTATTTT.

The J gene is TRBJ2-3, the V gene TRBV9; 10 bases map to TRBD1. V shed 4 bases, J shed 7 bases, and the junction held 12 bases outside the gene matches. Germline V gene sequence: CDR1 SGDLS, CDR2 YYNGEE. CDR3 length: 16 residues. Written as DNA, the CDR3 is TGTGCCAGCAGCCCTCGACAGGGGGCATTGGTGAATACGCAGTATTTT. Amino acid sequence: CASSPRQGALVNTQYF. The variable domain in full, completed from reference TRBV9 and TRBJ2-3, reads DSGVTQTPKHLITATGQRVTLRCSPRSGDLSVYWYQQSLDQGLQFLIQYYNGEERAKGNILERFSAQQFPDLHSELNLSSLELGDSALYFCASSPRQGALVNTQYFGPGTRLTVL.

V is TRBV6-5 and J is TRBJ1-2; D perhaps matches TRBD1 (6 bases). Germline V gives CDR1 MNHEY, CDR2 SVGAGI. The V gene lost 8 bases and the J gene lost 4 bases, with 14 bases spanning the gap. The CDR3 sequence is 13 residues long. As DNA, the CDR3 is TGTGCCAGCTCCTACAGGGATGCCTATGGCTACACCTTC. Translation gives CASSYRDAYGYTF.

To note about this clone: The same CDR3 is also encoded by other DNA sequences in this sample. The chain couples TRBV9 to TRBJ2-7; D is perhaps TRBD1 (6 bases). There are 15 residues in the CDR3. Trimming took off 0 bases at V and 0 bases at J, with 10 bases between the two ends. Germline-derived CDR1 and CDR2 are SGDLS and YYNGEE. The CDR3 DNA follows: TGTGCCAGCAGCGTAGATGGGGGCTCCTCCTACGAGCAGTACTTC. This gives the protein CASSVDGGSSYEQYF.